This entry concerns a single T cell receptor beta chain. This sample was included in a study of blood T cell repertoires in COVID-19. As for the study in general: Sites across the United States, Italy and Spain contributed samples from acute and convalescent COVID-19. In each case, the material was cDNA or gDNA derived from T cells, B-cell-depleted T cells, or PBMCs.

V lost 6 bases, J lost 7 bases, and 15 bases lay in between. The CDR3 spans 13 residues. Germline CDR1 SGHTA, CDR2 FQGNSA. Per the original methods: Reference gene primer amplification yielded estimated nucleated cell counts. TCRdb keeps only in-frame clones here, not all; method: immunoSEQ multiplex PCR. D and trimming were read from the DNA, whereas the V and J calls and clone size are those reported in that table. The sample records several thousand clones, more than 80% being singletons. The clonotype was recovered from a human donor with active COVID-19. The donor label of this sample is uncertain. The chain joins TRBV7-2 to TRBJ2-5; weak D call: TRBD2 (5 bases). Sequencing was performed on peripheral blood. The DNA for the CDR3 is TGTGCCAGCAGTCCCGACTTCGCGGGGACCCAGTACTTC. This codes for CASSPDFAGTQYF.